This passage covers 32 T cell receptor beta chains from one sample sequenced in a study of blood T cell repertoires in COVID-19. Sequencing used immunoSEQ multiplex PCR; TCRdb keeps in-frame clones, though not all of them. The repertoire includes under 450,000 clones, approximately 89% of them detected once, and over 10% sits in the top ten. Sequencing was done on a sample of peripheral blood. These receptors all stem from a woman aged 45-60 years with COVID-19, enrolled during active disease.

V is TRBV10-3 and J is TRBJ2-2; the D gene is possibly TRBD1 (5 bases). Germline V gene data show CDR1 as ENHRY and CDR2 as SYGVKD. Trimming left V 3 bases short and J 2 bases short, with 7 bases between. The CDR3 covers 14 residues. The chain's CDR3 is CAISDDSNTGELFF. CDR3 coding DNA: TGTGCCATCAGTGACGACAGTAACACCGGGGAGCTGTTTTTT.

The chain joins TRBV2 to TRBJ2-2, with D uncertain. The CDR3 loop spans 12 amino acids. V gave up 2 bases and J gave up 7 bases, with 5 bases separating them. Germline CDR1 SNHLY, CDR2 FYNNEI. The CDR3 region is CASSEWLGELFF. CDR3 sequence (DNA): TGTGCCAGCAGTGAATGGCTCGGGGAGCTGTTTTTT.

This clone was seen more than once but under ten times. This chain uses TRBV30 with TRBJ1-5; no reliable D call. CDR3 size: 14 residues. The germline V gene has CDR1 GTSNPN and CDR2 SVGIG (reference sequence). The V gene lost 0 bases and the J gene lost 5 bases, with 11 bases spanning the gap. The CDR3 loop reads CAWSVGVPDQPQHF. The CDR3 DNA reads as TGTGCCTGGAGTGTCGGGGTGCCGGATCAGCCCCAGCATTTT.

This clone has a single count. The chain uses TRBV27 and TRBJ1-2; D perhaps matches TRBD1 (5 bases). From germline, CDR1 is MNHEY and CDR2 SMNVEV (reference sequence). Trimming took 5 bases from V and 6 from J, leaving 19 bases between them. This CDR3 is 15 amino acids long. For the CDR3, the DNA is TGTGCCAGCAGTCAGGGCACGGGGGGAAAAGATGGCTACACCTTC. Amino acid sequence: CASSQGTGGKDGYTF.

The J gene is TRBJ1-3, the V gene TRBV9, with a weak D call TRBD1 (5 bases). The germline gives CDR1 SGDLS, CDR2 YYNGEE. Trimming took off 1 base at V and 1 base at J, with 15 bases between the two ends. This CDR3 is built from 17 residues. The CDR3 protein is CASSVLLPGESGNTIYF. The CDR3 DNA follows: TGTGCCAGCAGCGTACTGCTTCCGGGGGAATCTGGAAACACCATATATTTT.

This clone was counted between two and nine times. This chain connects TRBV10-2 to TRBJ2-1; maybe TRBD2 (6 bases). The germline CDR1 and CDR2 sequences are WSHSY and SAAADI. The CDR3 loop spans 14 amino acids. The V and J ends lost 6 bases and 10 bases respectively, with 19 bases between them. The CDR3: CASRIGTPLGEQFF. In DNA, the CDR3 is TGCGCCAGCAGGATTGGGACTCCCCTCGGCGAGCAGTTCTTC.

The rearrangement joins TRBV4-1 to TRBJ2-4, with TRBD2 as a possible D gene (6 bases). This CDR3 is 16 amino acids long. The germline gives CDR1 MGHRA, CDR2 YSYEKL. V lost 6 bases to trimming and J lost 0 bases, with 15 bases between them. CDR3 protein: CASSPSLAVAKNIQYF. The CDR3 DNA reads TGCGCCAGCAGTCCAAGTTTAGCGGTAGCCAAAAACATTCAGTACTTC.

This chain connects TRBV28 to TRBJ1-6, with D tentatively TRBD1 (5 bases). The germline V gene has CDR1 MDHEN and CDR2 SYDVKM. The V gene lost 8 bases and the J gene lost 0 bases, with 17 bases spanning the gap. This CDR3 has 17 residues. The CDR3 here is CASHGGGGSSYNSPLHF. CDR3 DNA sequence: TGTGCCAGCCATGGGGGGGGTGGCTCCTCCTATAATTCACCCCTCCACTTT.

In regard to this clone: The sample has other DNA sequences that encode this CDR3 too. The chain is built from TRBV28 and TRBJ1-1; D ambiguous. V shed 1 base and J shed 1 base, with 4 bases lying between them. Germline V gene data show CDR1 as MDHEN and CDR2 as SYDVKM. This CDR3 is built from 13 residues. This chain's CDR3 is CASSLSRNTEAFF. The CDR3 DNA follows: TGTGCCAGCAGTTTATCGAGGAACACTGAAGCTTTCTTT.

Written as DNA, the CDR3 is TGCAGCGTTGCCCTAGCGGGGGGCTCAGATACGCAGTATTTT. It specifies CSVALAGGSDTQYF. The chain joins TRBV29-1 to TRBJ2-3; 11 nucleotides agree with TRBD2. This CDR3 has 14 residues. The V gene's germline CDR1 is SQVTM and CDR2 ANQGSEA. V dropped 4 bases and J dropped 4; count of bases not matched to a gene: 4.

The V and J genes are TRBV21-1 and TRBJ2-2; TRBD1 is the table's D call and was not checked against the DNA. TRBV21-1 is labeled a pseudogene. The CDR3 is 14 amino acids. CDR3 bases: TGTGCCAGCAGCTCCACAGGTGACACCGGGGAGCTGTTTTTT. Protein: CASSSTGDTGELFF.

The J gene is TRBJ1-1, the V gene TRBV10-1; the D gene is possibly TRBD1 (5 bases). Germline loops: CDR1 WNHNN, CDR2 SYGVQD (reference sequence). The CDR3 consists of 14 residues. The V gene lost 2 bases and the J gene lost 4 bases, with 11 bases spanning the gap. CDR3 sequence reads: CASSEGRRGTEAFF. The CDR3 DNA reads as TGCGCCAGCAGTGAGGGCAGGAGGGGCACTGAAGCTTTCTTT.

The chain recombines TRBV6-5 with TRBJ1-6, with 8 bases identical to TRBD1. Germline-derived CDR1 and CDR2 are MNHEY and SVGAGI. The V gene end was trimmed by 6 bases and the J gene end by 11 bases; junction bases not matched to a gene: 12. This CDR3 has 15 amino acids. CDR3 loop: CASRSGQGNSPPLHF. In nucleotides, the CDR3 is TGTGCCAGCAGATCCGGACAGGGAAACTCTCCACCCCTCCACTTT.

J is TRBJ2-7 and V is TRBV5-6; 11 bases match TRBD1. CDR1 and CDR2 (germline): SGHDT, YYEEEE. Trimming removed 3 bases from V and 5 bases from J; junction bases left unmatched: 1. CDR3 length equals 13 residues. In nucleotides, the CDR3 is TGTGCCAGCAGCTGGGACAGGGGGGACGAGCAGTACTTC. It is translated as CASSWDRGDEQYF.

The gene calls are TRBV6-2 or TRBV6-3 and TRBJ1-2; no definite D call. V gave up 0 bases and J gave up 3 bases, with 5 bases separating them. CDR3 size: 13 residues. CDR1 is MNHEY, CDR2 SVGEGT, per germline. The CDR3 is CASSYSADYGYTF. The CDR3 nucleotides are TGTGCCAGCAGTTACTCAGCCGACTATGGCTACACCTTC.

The CDR3 nucleotides read TGTGCCACCAGCAGAGAGACAGCTTCCTACGAGCAGTACTTC. Its translation: CATSRETASYEQYF. This chain joins TRBV15 and TRBJ2-7; D may be TRBD1 (5 bases). The CDR3 has 14 amino acids. Germline-derived CDR1 and CDR2 are LNHNV and YYDKDF (reference sequence). V was clipped by 0 bases and J by 1 base, with 7 bases between them.

The chain recombines TRBV5-1 with TRBJ2-1; no firm D call. CDR3 length: 16 residues. The V gene's germline CDR1 is SGHRS and CDR2 YFSETQ. Trimming removed 3 bases from V and 7 bases from J, with 20 bases in between. The CDR3 region is CASSSGTGSPGNEQFF. CDR3 sequence (DNA): TGCGCCAGCAGCTCGGGTACTGGCTCTCCGGGTAATGAGCAGTTCTTC.

This clone came up a few times. The chain is built from TRBV10-1 and TRBJ1-1; no reliable D call. Germline CDR1 WNHNN, CDR2 SYGVQD (reference sequence). The CDR3 runs to 14 residues. V lost 0 bases and J lost 3, with 8 bases in between. The CDR3 reads CASSESSGHTEAFF. As DNA, the CDR3 is TGCGCCAGCAGTGAGTCGAGCGGACACACTGAAGCTTTCTTT.

The chain combines TRBV18 with TRBJ1-1, with D possibly TRBD1 on 6 matching bases. Looked up from germline, CDR1 is KGHSH and CDR2 is LQKENI. The CDR3 sequence is 15 residues long. The V end lost 4 bases, the J end lost 10 bases, and 22 bases lay between the germline ends. The CDR3 is CASSHDPDSHEIAFF. For the CDR3, the DNA is TGTGCCAGCTCACACGATCCGGACAGCCATGAGATAGCTTTCTTT.

V usage is TRBV6-5 and J usage is TRBJ1-2; possible D gene TRBD1, 5 bases. The germline V gene encodes CDR1 MNHEY and CDR2 SVGAGI. V lost 6 bases to trimming and J lost 8 bases, with 13 bases between them. The CDR3 contains 12 residues. Here the CDR3 DNA reads TGTGCCAGCAGGGAGGGCAGGGACGGCTACACCTTC. It encodes CASREGRDGYTF.

The rearrangement uses TRBV6-1 and TRBJ2-3, with 10 bases that match TRBD2. Per the germline V gene, CDR1 is MNHNS and CDR2 is SASEGT. The CDR3 has 20 amino acids. V was clipped by 2 bases and J by 4 bases; unmatched bases: 18. The CDR3 region has the DNA TGTGCCAGCAGTGAATTTAGTCTAGCGGGGGAGATCCCCCAGGCAGATACGCAGTATTTT. Translated: CASSEFSLAGEIPQADTQYF.

This clone turned up a few times. The chain recombines TRBV19 with TRBJ2-3, with 8 bases matching TRBD1. The germline CDR1 and CDR2 sequences are LNHDA and SQIVND (reference sequence). The CDR3 has 16 residues. Losses at the gene ends were 0 bases for V and 6 bases for J; bases not matched to a gene: 8. The CDR3 nucleotides are TGTGCCAGTAGTATAGAATGGACAGGGCCCTTCGATACGCAGTATTTT. This codes for CASSIEWTGPFDTQYF.

V is TRBV6-1 and J is TRBJ1-1; D not resolved. CDR3 length: 14 residues. CDR1 is MNHNS and CDR2 is SASEGT in the germline V gene. The V and J ends lost 3 bases and 4 bases respectively, with 12 bases between them. CDR3: CASSDSEAGTEAFF. CDR3 nucleotide sequence: TGTGCCAGCAGTGATTCCGAGGCCGGCACTGAAGCTTTCTTT.

The J gene is TRBJ1-6, the V gene TRBV25-1, with TRBD1 matching over 7 bases. The CDR3 consists of 15 residues. After removal of 6 bases from V and 7 bases from J, the junction contained 9 bases not matched to a gene. Germline assignment: CDR1 MGHDK and CDR2 SYGVNS. CDR3 bases: TGTGCCAGCAGCGATAGGGACAGTATCAATTCACCCCTCCACTTT. As protein: CASSDRDSINSPLHF.

The CDR3 loop reads CASSDGYEQYF. The CDR3 DNA reads as TGCGCCAGCAGTGACGGGTACGAGCAGTACTTC. The genes are TRBV10-2 and TRBJ2-7; D remains ambiguous. V lost 3 bases and J lost 4, with 4 bases in between. Looked up from germline, CDR1 is WSHSY and CDR2 is SAAADI. The CDR3 sequence is 11 residues long.

This chain links TRBV2 with TRBJ2-2; maybe TRBD2 (6 bases). The CDR3 totals 14 residues. Germline V gives CDR1 SNHLY, CDR2 FYNNEI. V was cut by 6 bases and J by 5 bases, with 13 bases left in between. The CDR3 bases are TGTGCCAGCAGCACGGGGGTACGGACCGGGGAGCTGTTTTTT. Amino acids: CASSTGVRTGELFF.

The rearrangement joins TRBV19 to TRBJ1-1; D remains unclear. The CDR3 contains 10 residues. Germline CDR1 LNHDA, CDR2 SQIVND (reference sequence). V was trimmed by 3 bases and J by 10 bases, leaving 6 bases between them. The CDR3 is CASSMGAAFF. CDR3 bases: TGTGCCAGTAGTATGGGCGCAGCTTTCTTT.

In its sample, this clone was seen a few times. CDR3 DNA sequence: TGTGCCAGCAGCCGAGAGGCGGGGGGGATCACCGGGGAGCTGTTTTTT. Amino acid sequence: CASSREAGGITGELFF. The chain couples TRBV7-3 to TRBJ2-2; TRBD2 matches at 9 bases. Germline assignment: CDR1 SGHTA and CDR2 FQGTGA. The V segment lost 5 bases and the J segment 4 bases; nucleotides outside the gene matches: 8. The CDR3 is 16 amino acids.

The chain recombines TRBV6-5 with TRBJ2-4, with 9 bases identical to TRBD1. The CDR3 length is 14 residues. CDR1 and CDR2 (germline): MNHEY, SVGAGI. V dropped 6 bases and J dropped 6; count of bases not matched to a gene: 6. CDR3 amino acids: CASSPGQGTNIQYF. CDR3 DNA: TGTGCCAGCAGCCCGGGACAGGGTACAAACATTCAGTACTTC.

The V gene is TRBV10-3, the J gene TRBJ2-6, with TRBD1 matching over 10 bases. V shed 2 bases, J shed 2 bases, and the junction held 9 bases outside the gene matches. Germline V CDR1 and CDR2: ENHRY, SYGVKD. The CDR3 consists of 19 residues. This CDR3 is CAISEGRQGANPGANVLTF. DNA of the CDR3: TGTGCCATCAGTGAGGGGAGACAGGGGGCTAATCCTGGGGCCAACGTCCTGACTTTC.

J is TRBJ2-7 and V is TRBV6-5, with 8 bases aligning to TRBD1. Germline trimming cut 6 bases from V and 5 bases from J; bases unmatched to any gene: 12. The CDR3 consists of 15 residues. In germline, CDR1 is MNHEY, CDR2 SVGAGI. As DNA, the CDR3 is TGTGCCAGCAGACCCTGGACAGGGAGTTCCCACGAGCAGTACTTC. It is translated as CASRPWTGSSHEQYF.

For the CDR3, the DNA is TGTGCCAGCAGCCCCCCCTGGAGTAGCGGCCCATACAATGAGCAGTTCTTC. It codes for CASSPPWSSGPYNEQFF. V gene TRBV9 combines with J gene TRBJ2-1, with a tentative D call TRBD2 (6 bases). The V gene lost 4 bases and the J gene lost 4 bases, with 21 bases spanning the gap. This CDR3 has 17 amino acids. Germline V CDR1 and CDR2: SGDLS, YYNGEE.